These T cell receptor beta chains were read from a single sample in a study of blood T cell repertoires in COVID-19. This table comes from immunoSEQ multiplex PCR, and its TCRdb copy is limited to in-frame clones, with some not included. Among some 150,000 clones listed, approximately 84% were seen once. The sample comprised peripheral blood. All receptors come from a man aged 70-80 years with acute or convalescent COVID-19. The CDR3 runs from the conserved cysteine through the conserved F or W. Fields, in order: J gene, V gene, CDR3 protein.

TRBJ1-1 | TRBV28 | CASKRLTEAFF
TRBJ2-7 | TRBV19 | CASSISGGAGEQYF
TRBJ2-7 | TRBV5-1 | CASSLGSSGGASSYEQYF
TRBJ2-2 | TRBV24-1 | CATSNPRGGLYTGELFF
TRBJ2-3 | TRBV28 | CASSPIAGSGTDTQYF
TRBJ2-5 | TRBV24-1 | CATSDRYEETQYF
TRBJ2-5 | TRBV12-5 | CASGFPRGETQYF
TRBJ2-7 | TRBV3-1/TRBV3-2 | CASSQAPVYEQYF
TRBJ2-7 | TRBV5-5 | CASSFGDNSYEQYF
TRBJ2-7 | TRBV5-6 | CASTDAGTGAYEQYF
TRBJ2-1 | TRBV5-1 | CASSSIGGTSGPDSSYNEQFF
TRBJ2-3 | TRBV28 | CASSSAGRTDTQYF
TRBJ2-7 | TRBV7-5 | CARGPAGVEYEQYF
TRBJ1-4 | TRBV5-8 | CASSTRVNDEKLFF
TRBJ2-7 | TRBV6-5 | CASSYSTRSPEQYF
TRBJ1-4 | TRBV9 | CASSVSSEGEKLFF
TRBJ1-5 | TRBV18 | CASSWDRGDNQPQHF
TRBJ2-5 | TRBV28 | CASSPGDSGGTQYF
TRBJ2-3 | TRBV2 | CASSEAGGWADTQYF
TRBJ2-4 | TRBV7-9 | CASSSTGKNIQYF
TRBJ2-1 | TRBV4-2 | CASSQDGTSGGYNEQFF
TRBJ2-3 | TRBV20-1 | CSASLETSGRTDTQYF